These 9 T cell receptor beta chains originate from one sample sequenced in a study of blood T cell repertoires in COVID-19. Sequencing used immunoSEQ multiplex PCR; TCRdb keeps in-frame clones, though not all of them. This sample has roughly 180,000 clones, with under 90% found just once. Material: PBMCs or T cells enriched from blood (not recorded which). These receptors came from a man between 60 and 75 years old who had recovered from COVID-19.

The chain carries TRBV19 and TRBJ1-2; possible D gene TRBD1, 6 bases. The CDR3 sequence is 14 residues long. The V gene's germline CDR1 is LNHDA and CDR2 SQIVND (reference sequence). Trimming removed 8 bases at V and 2 bases at J, with 15 bases between. The chain's CDR3 is CASGRQGLNYGYTF. The CDR3 nucleotides read TGTGCCAGTGGACGCCAGGGGTTGAACTATGGCTACACCTTC. Together with reference TRBV19 and TRBJ1-2, the CDR3 gives the full variable domain: DGGITQSPKYLFRKEGQNVTLSCEQNLNHDAMYWYRQDPGQGLRLIYYSQIVNDFQKGDIAEGYSVSREKKESFPLTVTSAQKNPTAFYLCASGRQGLNYGYTFGSGTRLTVV.

Only one count was recorded for this clone. V gene TRBV5-1 combines with J gene TRBJ1-1; D possibly corresponds to TRBD1 (5 bases). This CDR3 has 15 amino acids. Trimming pared 0 bases from V and 1 base from J, leaving 10 bases between. In germline, CDR1 is SGHRS, CDR2 YFSETQ. The CDR3, as DNA: TGCGCCAGCAGCTTGGCCCAGGGCGGGAACACTGAAGCTTTCTTT. Protein product: CASSLAQGGNTEAFF.

J is TRBJ2-7 and V is TRBV28; 7 bases line up with TRBD1. CDR1 and CDR2 from the germline V gene are MDHEN and SYDVKM. The CDR3 spans 13 residues. Germline trimming cut 9 bases from V and 4 bases from J; bases unmatched to any gene: 9. The CDR3 loop reads CASYRDRVYEQYF. As DNA, the CDR3 is TGTGCCAGTTACCGCGACAGGGTGTACGAGCAGTACTTC.

The gene calls are TRBV12-3 or TRBV12-4 and TRBJ1-2, with a tentative D call TRBD1 (6 bases). V shed 5 bases and J shed 8 bases, with 15 bases lying between them. The CDR3 has 13 residues. This CDR3 is CASSTPGEGGYTF. The CDR3 nucleotides are TGTGCCAGCAGTACTCCAGGGGAGGGGGGCTACACCTTC.

This clone was detected only once. V usage is TRBV11-2 and J usage is TRBJ2-1; 8 nucleotides align to TRBD2. Germline V gene sequence: CDR1 SGHAT, CDR2 FQNNGV. This CDR3 is 15 amino acids long. The V segment lost 4 bases and the J segment 10 bases; nucleotides outside the gene matches: 12. This chain's CDR3 is CASSWRAGAPGEQFF. CDR3 bases: TGTGCCAGCAGCTGGCGAGCGGGGGCCCCAGGAGAGCAGTTCTTC.

This chain links TRBV5-4 with TRBJ2-4; 9 nucleotides agree with TRBD1. Looked up from germline, CDR1 is SGHNT and CDR2 is YYREEE (reference sequence). CDR3 length equals 16 residues. The ends lost 3 bases at V and 0 bases at J; junction bases unmatched: 4. DNA of the CDR3: TGTGCCAGCAGCTGGAACAGGGGGCTAGCCAAAAACATTCAGTACTTC. Translated: CASSWNRGLAKNIQYF.

The chain links TRBV24-1 to TRBJ2-3; TRBD2 matches at 7 bases. CDR3 length: 14 amino acids. The V gene's germline CDR1 is KGHDR and CDR2 SFDVKD. With V trimmed by 0 bases and J by 9 bases, 5 bases remained unmatched. The CDR3 loop is CATSDLWTSSTQYF. In nucleotides, the CDR3 is TGTGCCACCAGTGATTTGTGGACTAGTTCAACGCAGTATTTT.

The chain links TRBV27 to TRBJ2-1; 9 nucleotides align to TRBD2. The CDR3 is 14 residues long. Trimming took 2 bases from V and 6 from J; bases not matched to a gene: 2. The germline V gene encodes CDR1 MNHEY and CDR2 SMNVEV (reference sequence). This CDR3 is CASSLLAGSNEQFF. The DNA for the CDR3 is TGTGCCAGCAGTTTACTAGCGGGATCCAATGAGCAGTTCTTC.

The J gene is TRBJ2-5, the V gene TRBV4-1; 10 bases fit TRBD2. The V gene end was trimmed by 0 bases and the J gene end by 9 bases; junction bases not matched to a gene: 10. CDR3 length: 16 amino acids. CDR1 and CDR2 (germline): MGHRA, YSYEKL. The CDR3 DNA follows: TGCGCCAGCAGCCAAGATAGGACTAGCGGATTTGAGGCCCAGTACTTC. Its protein product is CASSQDRTSGFEAQYF.